The 23 T cell receptor beta chains presented below share a single source sample, sequenced in a study of blood T cell repertoires in COVID-19. This table comes from immunoSEQ multiplex PCR, and its TCRdb copy is limited to in-frame clones, with some not included. The sample yields fewer than 150,000 clones, around 80% seen once. Sequenced input: PBMCs or T cells enriched from blood (not recorded which). Source of these receptors: a woman aged 18-29 years who had been exposed to COVID-19.

This chain's CDR3 is CSGTRDYNEQFF. Written as DNA, the CDR3 is TGCAGCGGAACTAGAGACTACAATGAGCAGTTCTTC. The rearrangement links TRBV29-1 to TRBJ2-1; D may be TRBD2 (5 bases). The CDR3 totals 12 residues. V dropped 7 bases and J dropped 3 bases, with 10 bases sitting between them. Per the germline V gene, CDR1 is SQVTM and CDR2 is ANQGSEA.

The chain carries TRBV6-2 or TRBV6-3 and TRBJ1-1; 9 bases fit TRBD1. The CDR3 sequence is 13 residues long. Unmatched junction bases numbered 7, after V lost 6 bases and J lost 8 bases. Germline CDR1 is MNHEY and CDR2 is SVGEGT. CDR3 protein: CASSRLTGGEAFF. CDR3 DNA: TGTGCCAGCAGCAGACTCACAGGGGGCGAAGCTTTCTTT.

V usage is TRBV6-2 or TRBV6-3 and J usage is TRBJ2-5; 13 positions agree with TRBD2. The CDR3 covers 18 residues. J lost 0 bases, V lost 1 base, and 5 bases had no gene match. CDR1 and CDR2 (germline): MNHEY, SVGEGT. Here the CDR3 reads CASSYLGLAGSYQETQYF. In nucleotides, the CDR3 is TGTGCCAGCAGTTACTTGGGACTAGCGGGATCTTACCAAGAGACCCAGTACTTC.

The gene calls are TRBV29-1 and TRBJ2-5, with D unclear. Per the germline V gene, CDR1 is SQVTM and CDR2 is ANQGSEA. Trimming took 7 bases from V and 5 from J, leaving 14 bases between them. The CDR3 is made up of 12 amino acids. CDR3 in DNA: TGCAGCGGAACAGTCGATGGGGAGACCCAGTACTTC. Its translation: CSGTVDGETQYF.

The CDR3 nucleotides are TGTGCCAGTAGCCGGGGACAAACTGGGACTGAAGCTTTCTTT. Translation: CASSRGQTGTEAFF. The rearrangement links TRBV19 to TRBJ1-1; D is possibly TRBD1 (6 bases). CDR1 and CDR2 from the germline V gene are LNHDA and SQIVND (reference sequence). The CDR3 length is 14 residues. Between the trimmed V and J ends, which lost 6 bases and 5 bases, there was a span of 16 bases.

A single count supports this clone. This chain connects TRBV7-9 to TRBJ2-5; D is ambiguous. Trimming cost V 3 bases and J 2 bases, with 10 bases left between them. CDR3 length: 14 residues. CDR1 is SEHNR, CDR2 FQNEAQ, per germline (reference sequence). The CDR3: CASSFGGYQETQYF. The CDR3 DNA is TGTGCCAGCAGCTTCGGCGGATATCAAGAGACCCAGTACTTC.

The rearrangement links TRBV30 to TRBJ2-1, with no clear D. Germline loops: CDR1 GTSNPN, CDR2 SVGIG (reference sequence). This CDR3 contains 14 residues. The germline V and J ends were trimmed by 2 bases and 6 bases, with 14 bases remaining between them. The DNA for the CDR3 is TGTGCCTGGAGTCTACGCCGGTCCCTCAATGAGCAGTTCTTC. This codes for CAWSLRRSLNEQFF.

This sequence joins TRBV28 and TRBJ1-1; 10 bases agree with TRBD1. There are 14 residues in the CDR3. Trimming took 7 bases from V and 4 from J; bases not matched to a gene: 6. Germline V gene data show CDR1 as MDHEN and CDR2 as SYDVKM. The CDR3 is CASTDGTGATEAFF. As DNA, the CDR3 is TGTGCCAGCACCGATGGGACAGGGGCCACTGAAGCTTTCTTT.

This clone occurred once. The genes are TRBV4-1 and TRBJ2-5; 10 nucleotides align to TRBD2. Germline V gene data show CDR1 as MGHRA and CDR2 as YSYEKL. The CDR3 contains 17 residues. Losses at the gene ends were 2 bases for V and 5 bases for J; bases not matched to a gene: 11. CDR3 sequence: CASSQKASGRDKETQYF. The CDR3, as DNA: TGCGCCAGCAGCCAAAAAGCTAGCGGGAGAGATAAGGAGACCCAGTACTTC.

This chain uses TRBV18 with TRBJ2-7, with 8 bases fitting TRBD1. The trim removed 1 base at V and 6 bases at J, leaving 11 bases unmatched. The CDR3 runs to 16 residues. Germline lookup yields CDR1 KGHSH and CDR2 LQKENI. As DNA, the CDR3 is TGTGCCAGCTCACCACTGGCATCGGGACAGGTTGGCGAGCAGTACTTC. It encodes CASSPLASGQVGEQYF.

The chain carries TRBV5-1 and TRBJ2-1; D is uncertain. Trimming stripped 0 bases from V and 5 bases from J, with 6 bases between. The CDR3 is 13 residues long. Germline V gives CDR1 SGHRS, CDR2 YFSETQ. CDR3: CASSLGLNNEQFF. Here the CDR3 DNA reads TGCGCCAGCAGCTTGGGACTGAACAATGAGCAGTTCTTC.

This clone appeared a single time. The rearrangement links TRBV11-3 to TRBJ2-1, with TRBD2 matching 10 bases. This CDR3 contains 17 residues. Per the germline V gene, CDR1 is SGHNT and CDR2 is YENEEA. With V trimmed by 5 bases and J by 0 bases, 7 bases remained unmatched. The chain's CDR3 is CASSREASGSSYNEQFF. CDR3 DNA sequence: TGTGCCAGCAGCCGAGAGGCTAGCGGGAGCTCCTACAATGAGCAGTTCTTC.

V is TRBV19 and J is TRBJ1-1; perhaps TRBD1 as D (6 bases). Trimming stripped 2 bases from V and 3 bases from J, with 19 bases between. The CDR3 sequence is 17 residues long. Germline V gives CDR1 LNHDA, CDR2 SQIVND (reference sequence). The CDR3 DNA follows: TGTGCCAGTAGTATACGGGACACCAAGCGCAGGTACACTGAAGCTTTCTTT. Protein: CASSIRDTKRRYTEAFF.

The chain combines TRBV5-6 with TRBJ2-3; 11 bases fit TRBD1. The CDR3 contains 15 residues. J was trimmed by 5 bases and V by 0 bases; bases with no gene match: 2. Looked up from germline, CDR1 is SGHDT and CDR2 is YYEEEE. The CDR3 spells CASSLGGTGGDTQYF. The CDR3 bases are TGTGCCAGCAGCTTGGGAGGGACAGGGGGAGATACGCAGTATTTT.

The genes are TRBV6-4 and TRBJ2-2, with 9 bases lining up with TRBD2. After removal of 3 bases from V and 3 bases from J, the junction contained 5 bases not matched to a gene. Germline V lookup: CDR1 MRHNA, CDR2 SNTAGT. The CDR3 consists of 16 residues. The CDR3 loop reads CASSERLAGYTGELFF. CDR3 sequence (DNA): TGTGCCAGCAGTGAACGGCTAGCGGGATACACCGGGGAGCTGTTTTTT.

This clone was found a few times. The chain uses TRBV4-1 and TRBJ1-1, with D perhaps TRBD1 (6 bases). Germline assignment: CDR1 MGHRA and CDR2 YSYEKL. This CDR3 has 14 residues. Trimming removed 3 bases at V and 1 base at J, with 9 bases between. This chain's CDR3 is CASSQTDRNTEAFF. CDR3 sequence (DNA): TGCGCCAGCAGCCAGACGGACAGGAACACTGAAGCTTTCTTT.

This chain joins TRBV7-2 and TRBJ2-1; TRBD2 aligns across 14 bases. The CDR3 is made up of 14 amino acids. V shed 3 bases and J 16 bases; nucleotides not matched to a gene: 8. Germline CDR1 and CDR2: SGHTA and FQGNSA. The CDR3, as DNA: TGTGCCAGCAGCTTCGGGACTAGCGGGGGCGGCGGTTTCTTC. This codes for CASSFGTSGGGGFF.

This sequence joins TRBV9 and TRBJ1-4; TRBD1 is a possible D gene (5 bases). Between the trimmed V and J ends, which lost 4 bases and 7 bases, there was a span of 23 bases. CDR1 is SGDLS, CDR2 YYNGEE, per germline. This CDR3 has 17 residues. Here the CDR3 DNA reads TGTGCCAGCAGCCCTAGAGGAGTAGGGGCGCAGAGTGAAAAACTGTTTTTT. Translation: CASSPRGVGAQSEKLFF.

The chain employs TRBV5-4 and TRBJ1-3; TRBD1 is a possible D gene (5 bases). In germline, CDR1 is SGHNT, CDR2 YYREEE (reference sequence). The CDR3 is 15 residues long. V was shortened by 3 bases and J by 0 bases, with 10 bases between the two germline ends. The CDR3, as DNA: TGTGCCAGCAGCTGGGGCGCCAACTCTGGAAACACCATATATTTT. It translates to CASSWGANSGNTIYF. Together with reference TRBV5-4 and TRBJ1-3, the CDR3 gives the full variable domain: ETGVTQSPTHLIKTRGQQVTLRCSSQSGHNTVSWYQQALGQGPQFIFQYYREEENGRGNFPPRFSGLQFPNYSSELNVNALELDDSALYLCASSWGANSGNTIYFGEGSWLTVV.

The chain employs TRBV27 and TRBJ1-2; 9 bases align to TRBD1. V trimming: 2 bases; J trimming: 0 bases; junction bases outside the gene matches: 10. Per the germline V gene, CDR1 is MNHEY and CDR2 is SMNVEV (reference sequence). CDR3 length equals 18 residues. The CDR3 sequence is CASSLIVGQGLTNYGYTF. CDR3 bases: TGTGCCAGCAGTTTAATCGTTGGACAGGGGTTAACTAACTATGGCTACACCTTC.

V is TRBV29-1 and J is TRBJ2-1; no clear D gene. CDR1 and CDR2 from the germline V gene are SQVTM and ANQGSEA. Trimming removed 1 base at V and 2 bases at J, with 6 bases between. There are 13 residues in the CDR3. CDR3: CSVEVQTYNEQFF. CDR3 nucleotide sequence: TGCAGCGTTGAAGTCCAAACCTACAATGAGCAGTTCTTC.

This rearrangement joins TRBV27 to TRBJ1-1; D gene uncertain. This CDR3 is 15 amino acids long. The germline V gene has CDR1 MNHEY and CDR2 SMNVEV (reference sequence). V was trimmed by 3 bases and J by 6 bases, leaving 17 bases between them. The CDR3 sequence is CASSFNGRMASEAFF. The CDR3 nucleotides are TGTGCCAGCAGTTTCAACGGGAGGATGGCATCTGAAGCTTTCTTT.

CDR3 sequence: CASSSRLAGGPEAYEQYF. The CDR3 region has the DNA TGTGCCAGCAGCTCCCGACTAGCGGGAGGGCCTGAGGCCTACGAGCAGTACTTC. V and J are TRBV7-9 and TRBJ2-7; TRBD2 agrees at 14 bases. V was clipped by 4 bases and J by 2 bases; unmatched bases: 10. Germline V gives CDR1 SEHNR, CDR2 FQNEAQ (reference sequence). This CDR3 comprises 18 residues.